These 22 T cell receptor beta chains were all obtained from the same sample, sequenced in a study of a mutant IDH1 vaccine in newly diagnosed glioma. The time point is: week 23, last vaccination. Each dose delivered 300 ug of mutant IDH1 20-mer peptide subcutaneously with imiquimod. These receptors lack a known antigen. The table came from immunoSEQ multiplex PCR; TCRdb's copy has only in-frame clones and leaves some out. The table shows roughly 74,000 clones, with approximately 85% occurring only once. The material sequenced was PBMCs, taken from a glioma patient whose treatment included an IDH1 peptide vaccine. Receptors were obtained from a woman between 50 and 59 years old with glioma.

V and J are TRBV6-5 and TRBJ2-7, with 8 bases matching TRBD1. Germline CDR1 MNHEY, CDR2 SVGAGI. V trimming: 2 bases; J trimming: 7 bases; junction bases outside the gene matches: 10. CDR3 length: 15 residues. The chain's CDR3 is CASSYGQGHSPEQYF. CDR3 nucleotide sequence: TGTGCCAGCAGTTACGGACAGGGTCATAGTCCGGAGCAGTACTTC.

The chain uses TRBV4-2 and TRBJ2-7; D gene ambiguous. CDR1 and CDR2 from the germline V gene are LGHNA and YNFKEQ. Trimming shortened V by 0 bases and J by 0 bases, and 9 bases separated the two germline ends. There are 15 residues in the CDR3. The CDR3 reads CASSQEGATSYEQYF. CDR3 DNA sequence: TGTGCCAGCAGCCAAGAGGGCGCGACCTCCTACGAGCAGTACTTC.

The CDR3, as DNA: TGTGCCAGCATTTTTGGGACTAGCAGCTACGAGCAGTACTTC. Its protein product is CASIFGTSSYEQYF. The rearrangement joins TRBV6-1 to TRBJ2-7; 9 bases fit TRBD2. CDR3 length: 14 residues. With 7 bases clipped from V and 3 bases from J, the junction kept 7 bases outside the gene matches. Per the germline V gene, CDR1 is MNHNS and CDR2 is SASEGT.

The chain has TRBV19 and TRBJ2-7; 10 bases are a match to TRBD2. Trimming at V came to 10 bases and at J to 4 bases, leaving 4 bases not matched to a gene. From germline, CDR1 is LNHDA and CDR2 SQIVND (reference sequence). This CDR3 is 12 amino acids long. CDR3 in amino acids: CATRTSGYEQYF. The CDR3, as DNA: TGTGCCACCCGGACTAGCGGATACGAGCAGTACTTC.

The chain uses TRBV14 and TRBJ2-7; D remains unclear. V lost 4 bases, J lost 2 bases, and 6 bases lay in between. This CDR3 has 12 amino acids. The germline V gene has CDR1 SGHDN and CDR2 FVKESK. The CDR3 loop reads CASSRSPYEQYF. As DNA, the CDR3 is TGTGCCAGCAGCCGGAGTCCCTACGAGCAGTACTTC. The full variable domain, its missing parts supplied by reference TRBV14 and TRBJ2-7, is EAGVTQFPSHSVIEKGQTVTLRCDPISGHDNLYWYRRVMGKEIKFLLHFVKESKQDESGMPNNRFLAERTGGTYSTLKVQPAELEDSGVYFCASSRSPYEQYFGPGTRLTVT.

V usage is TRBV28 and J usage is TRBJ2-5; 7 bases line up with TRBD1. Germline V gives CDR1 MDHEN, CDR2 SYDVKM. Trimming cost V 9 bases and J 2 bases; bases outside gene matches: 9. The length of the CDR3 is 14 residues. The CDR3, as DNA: TGTGCCAGTAGTGGGACAGCAATACAAGAGACCCAGTACTTC. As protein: CASSGTAIQETQYF.

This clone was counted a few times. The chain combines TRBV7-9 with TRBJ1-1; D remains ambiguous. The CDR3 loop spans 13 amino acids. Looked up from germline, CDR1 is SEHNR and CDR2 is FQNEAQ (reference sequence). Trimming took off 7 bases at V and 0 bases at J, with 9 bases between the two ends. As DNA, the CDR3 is TGTGCCAGCACCTTCTCCATGAACACTGAAGCTTTCTTT. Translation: CASTFSMNTEAFF.

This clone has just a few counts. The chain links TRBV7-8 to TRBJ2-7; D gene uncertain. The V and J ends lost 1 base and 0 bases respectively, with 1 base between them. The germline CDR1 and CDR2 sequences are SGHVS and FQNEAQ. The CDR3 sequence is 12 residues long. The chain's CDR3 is CASSLGSYEQYF. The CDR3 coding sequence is TGTGCCAGCAGCTTAGGCTCCTACGAGCAGTACTTC.

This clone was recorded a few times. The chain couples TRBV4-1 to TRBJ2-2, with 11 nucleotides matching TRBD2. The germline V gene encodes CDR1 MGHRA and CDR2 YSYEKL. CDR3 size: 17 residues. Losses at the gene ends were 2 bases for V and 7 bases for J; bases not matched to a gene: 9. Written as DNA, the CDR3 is TGCGCCAGCAGCCAAAGAGGTAGCGGGAGGGCCCACGGGGAGCTGTTTTTT. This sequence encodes CASSQRGSGRAHGELFF.

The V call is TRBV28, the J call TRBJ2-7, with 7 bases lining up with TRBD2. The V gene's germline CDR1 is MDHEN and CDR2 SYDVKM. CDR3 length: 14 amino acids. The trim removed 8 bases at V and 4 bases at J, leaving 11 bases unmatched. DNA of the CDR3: TGTGCCAGCCTATCGGGCGGGAGCGAATACGAGCAGTACTTC. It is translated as CASLSGGSEYEQYF.

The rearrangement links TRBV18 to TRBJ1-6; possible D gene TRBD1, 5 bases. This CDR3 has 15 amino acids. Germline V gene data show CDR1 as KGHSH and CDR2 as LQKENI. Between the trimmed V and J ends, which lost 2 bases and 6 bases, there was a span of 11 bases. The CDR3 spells CASSPFRDGNSPLHF. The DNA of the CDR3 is TGTGCCAGCTCACCATTCAGGGACGGTAATTCACCCCTCCACTTT. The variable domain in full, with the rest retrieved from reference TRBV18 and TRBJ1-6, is NAGVMQNPRHLVRRRGQEARLRCSPMKGHSHVYWYRQLPEEGLKFMVYLQKENIIDESGMPKERFSAEFPKEGPSILRIQQVVRGDSAAYFCASSPFRDGNSPLHFGNGTRLTVT.

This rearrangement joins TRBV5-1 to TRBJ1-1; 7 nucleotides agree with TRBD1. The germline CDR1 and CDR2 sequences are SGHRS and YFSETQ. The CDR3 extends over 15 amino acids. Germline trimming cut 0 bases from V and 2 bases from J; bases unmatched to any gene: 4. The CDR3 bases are TGCGCCAGCAGCTTGGCCGGGACAGATAACACTGAAGCTTTCTTT. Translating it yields CASSLAGTDNTEAFF.

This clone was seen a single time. This CDR3 reads CSADYEQYF. Written as DNA, the CDR3 is TGCAGTGCGGACTACGAGCAGTACTTC. The chain has TRBV20-1 and TRBJ2-7; no definite D call. V lost 6 bases to trimming and J lost 3 bases, with 3 bases between them. The CDR3 consists of 9 residues. Germline lookup yields CDR1 DFQATT and CDR2 SNEGSKA (reference sequence).

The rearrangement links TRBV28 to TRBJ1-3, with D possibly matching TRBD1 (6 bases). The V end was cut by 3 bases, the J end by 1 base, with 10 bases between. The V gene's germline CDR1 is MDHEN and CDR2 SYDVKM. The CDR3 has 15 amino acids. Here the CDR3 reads CASSLPQGSGNTIYF. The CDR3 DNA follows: TGTGCCAGCAGTTTGCCACAGGGTTCTGGAAACACCATATATTTT.

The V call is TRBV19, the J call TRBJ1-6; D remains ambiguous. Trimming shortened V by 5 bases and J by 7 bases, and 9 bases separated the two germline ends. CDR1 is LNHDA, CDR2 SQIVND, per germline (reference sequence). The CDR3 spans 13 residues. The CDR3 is CASSPPGNSPLHF. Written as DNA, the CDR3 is TGTGCCAGTAGTCCCCCTGGGAATTCACCCCTCCACTTT. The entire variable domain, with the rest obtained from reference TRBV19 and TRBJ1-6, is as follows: DGGITQSPKYLFRKEGQNVTLSCEQNLNHDAMYWYRQDPGQGLRLIYYSQIVNDFQKGDIAEGYSVSREKKESFPLTVTSAQKNPTAFYLCASSPPGNSPLHFGNGTRLTVT.

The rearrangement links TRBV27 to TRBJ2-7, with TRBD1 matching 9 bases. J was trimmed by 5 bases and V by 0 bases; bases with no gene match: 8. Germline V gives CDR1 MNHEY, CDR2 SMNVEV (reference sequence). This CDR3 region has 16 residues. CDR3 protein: CASSLSAGTGYHEQYF. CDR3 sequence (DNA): TGTGCCAGCAGTTTATCGGCCGGGACAGGGTATCACGAGCAGTACTTC.

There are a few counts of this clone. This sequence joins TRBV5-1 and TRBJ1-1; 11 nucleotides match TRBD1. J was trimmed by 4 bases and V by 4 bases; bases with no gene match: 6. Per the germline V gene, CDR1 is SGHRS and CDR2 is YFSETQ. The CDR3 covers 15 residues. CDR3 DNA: TGCGCCAGCAGCCTTACGGGACAGGGGGGCACTGAAGCTTTCTTT. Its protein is CASSLTGQGGTEAFF.

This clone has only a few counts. DNA for the CDR3: TGTGCCAGCAGTGAAGCTTTCTTT. Its protein is CASSEAFF. The chain is built from TRBV2 and TRBJ1-1; D unclear. CDR1 and CDR2 (germline): SNHLY, FYNNEI. This CDR3 is 8 amino acids long. The V end was cut by 0 bases, the J end by 13 bases, with 0 bases between. Together with reference TRBV2 and TRBJ1-1, the CDR3 gives the full variable domain: EPEVTQTPSHQVTQMGQEVILRCVPISNHLYFYWYRQILGQKVEFLVSFYNNEISEKSEIFDDQFSVERPDGSNFTLKIRSTKLEDSAMYFCASSEAFFGQGTRLTVV.

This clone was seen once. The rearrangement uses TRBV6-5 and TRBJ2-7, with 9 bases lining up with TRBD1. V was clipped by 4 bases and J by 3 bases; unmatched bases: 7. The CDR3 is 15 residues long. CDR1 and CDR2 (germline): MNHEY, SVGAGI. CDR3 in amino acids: CASSFLQGADYEQYF. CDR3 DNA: TGTGCCAGCAGTTTCCTACAGGGGGCGGACTACGAGCAGTACTTC.

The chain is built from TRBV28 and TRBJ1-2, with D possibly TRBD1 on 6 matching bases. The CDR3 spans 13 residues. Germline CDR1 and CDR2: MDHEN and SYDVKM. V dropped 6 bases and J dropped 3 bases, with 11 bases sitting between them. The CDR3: CASRLSGDYGYTF. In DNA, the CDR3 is TGTGCCAGCAGACTCTCAGGGGACTATGGCTACACCTTC.

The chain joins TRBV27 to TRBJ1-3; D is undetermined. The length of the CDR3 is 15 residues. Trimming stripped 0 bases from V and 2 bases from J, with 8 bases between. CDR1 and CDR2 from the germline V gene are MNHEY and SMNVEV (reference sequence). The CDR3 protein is CASSLSKGTGNTIYF. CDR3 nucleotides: TGTGCCAGCAGTTTATCGAAGGGAACTGGAAACACCATATATTTT.

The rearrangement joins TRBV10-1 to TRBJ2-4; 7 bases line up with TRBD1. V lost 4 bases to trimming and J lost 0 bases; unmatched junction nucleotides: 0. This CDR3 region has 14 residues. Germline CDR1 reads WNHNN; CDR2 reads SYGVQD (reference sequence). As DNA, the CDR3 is TGCGCCAGCAGTGCAGGGGGAGCCAAAAACATTCAGTACTTC. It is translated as CASSAGGAKNIQYF.